Listed here are 27 T cell receptor beta chains from one sample, sequenced in a study of CD8+ T cells in alopecia areata. The sequencing template was cDNA reverse transcribed from extracted RNA. Clones were sequenced by immunoSEQ multiplex PCR, and TCRdb holds only the in-frame ones, with some missing. The sample lists about 120,000 clones; more than 40% were seen once. Treatment indicated: oral pan-JAK inhibitor, 5-10 mg twice daily. This specimen consisted of CD4+ T cells sorted from blood, obtained at week 4, from a patient treated with tofacitinib. The receptors derive from a human donor with alopecia areata.

There are a few counts of this clone. The chain has TRBV6-5 and TRBJ1-2, with 7 bases that match TRBD1. Trimming removed 2 bases from V and 2 bases from J; junction bases left unmatched: 8. This CDR3 has 16 amino acids. In germline, CDR1 is MNHEY, CDR2 SVGAGI. The CDR3 spells CASSYQAGQTNYGYTF. The CDR3 bases are TGTGCCAGCAGTTACCAAGCGGGACAGACCAACTATGGCTACACCTTC.

This clone was detected a few times. This sequence joins TRBV27 and TRBJ1-1, with TRBD1 identical over 7 bases. Looked up from germline, CDR1 is MNHEY and CDR2 is SMNVEV (reference sequence). The V and J ends lost 5 bases and 1 base, in that order; junction bases with no gene match: 4. CDR3 length: 14 amino acids. The CDR3 loop is CASSAGQANTEAFF. The CDR3 nucleotides are TGTGCCAGCAGTGCAGGACAGGCGAACACTGAAGCTTTCTTT.

This clone appeared a few times. The chain is built from TRBV7-3 and TRBJ2-3; D gene uncertain. V was trimmed by 4 bases and J by 6 bases, leaving 5 bases between them. The CDR3 loop spans 11 amino acids. CDR1 and CDR2 from the germline V gene are SGHTA and FQGTGA. The CDR3 sequence: CASSSHDTQYF. CDR3 DNA: TGTGCCAGCAGCTCGCATGATACGCAGTATTTT.

This clone has more than one count but fewer than ten. J is TRBJ2-1 and V is TRBV29-1; TRBD2 aligns across 12 bases. The CDR3 spans 13 residues. V shed 4 bases and J 10 bases; nucleotides not matched to a gene: 5. Germline V gene data show CDR1 as SQVTM and CDR2 as ANQGSEA. The CDR3 bases are TGCAGCGTTGGTCTAGCGGGGGGGAAAGAGCAGTTCTTC. Protein sequence: CSVGLAGGKEQFF.

The gene calls are TRBV29-1 and TRBJ2-2, with 8 bases fitting TRBD1. Germline trimming cut 4 bases from V and 1 base from J; bases unmatched to any gene: 8. This CDR3 has 16 amino acids. CDR1 is SQVTM and CDR2 is ANQGSEA in the germline V gene. The CDR3 sequence is CSVVERDRRNTGELFF. The CDR3 DNA sequence: TGCAGCGTTGTAGAACGGGACAGGCGGAACACCGGGGAGCTGTTTTTT.

In this sample, this clone turned up once. The V gene is TRBV27, the J gene TRBJ1-1; the D gene is possibly TRBD1 (5 bases). CDR1 is MNHEY, CDR2 SMNVEV, per germline (reference sequence). This CDR3 contains 15 residues. Between the trimmed V and J ends, which lost 6 bases and 4 bases, there was a span of 18 bases. CDR3 protein: CASSRTPGLRTEAFF. In DNA, the CDR3 is TGTGCCAGCAGCCGGACACCAGGACTGCGCACTGAAGCTTTCTTT.

This clone appeared a few times. The CDR3, as DNA: TGTGCCAGCAGTGCTCGTAGCTATGGCTACACCTTC. Translation: CASSARSYGYTF. The chain employs TRBV6-1 and TRBJ1-2; D uncertain. From germline, CDR1 is MNHNS and CDR2 SASEGT. The V gene lost 4 bases and the J gene lost 4 bases, with 7 bases spanning the gap. The CDR3 covers 12 residues.

In this sample, this clone turned up a few times. The chain joins TRBV29-1 to TRBJ2-3; weak D call: TRBD2 (5 bases). CDR1 is SQVTM, CDR2 ANQGSEA, per germline. V lost 3 bases, J lost 2 bases, and 9 bases lay in between. This CDR3 has 13 amino acids. The CDR3 loop reads CSVDGVVTDTQYF. The DNA of the CDR3 is TGCAGCGTTGACGGGGTGGTCACAGATACGCAGTATTTT.

This clone was picked up a small number of times. The V gene is TRBV13, the J gene TRBJ1-6; D is unresolved. Between the trimmed V and J ends, which lost 0 bases and 7 bases, there was a span of 7 bases. There are 14 residues in the CDR3. Germline CDR1 PRHDT, CDR2 FYEKMQ (reference sequence). The chain's CDR3 is CASSLGRPNSPLHF. Written as DNA, the CDR3 is TGTGCCAGCAGCTTAGGACGGCCGAATTCACCCCTCCACTTT.

V gene TRBV5-4 combines with J gene TRBJ2-5, with TRBD1 matching 7 bases. This CDR3 spans 14 amino acids. Trimming took 4 bases from V and 1 from J; bases not matched to a gene: 4. CDR1 and CDR2 (germline): SGHNT, YYREEE (reference sequence). CDR3 in amino acids: CASSKGTVQETQYF. In DNA, the CDR3 is TGTGCCAGCAGCAAAGGGACAGTCCAAGAGACCCAGTACTTC. Variable domain in full (rest from reference TRBV5-4 and TRBJ2-5): ETGVTQSPTHLIKTRGQQVTLRCSSQSGHNTVSWYQQALGQGPQFIFQYYREEENGRGNFPPRFSGLQFPNYSSELNVNALELDDSALYLCASSKGTVQETQYFGPGTRLLVL.

DNA of the CDR3: TGTGCCAGCAGGCCCCCGGGACTAGCATACGAGCAGTACTTC. This gives the protein CASRPPGLAYEQYF. V and J are TRBV2 and TRBJ2-7, with 9 nucleotides matching TRBD2. The V segment lost 6 bases and the J segment 4 bases; nucleotides outside the gene matches: 7. CDR3 size: 14 residues. CDR1 and CDR2 (germline): SNHLY, FYNNEI. Full variable domain (rest looked up from reference TRBV2 and TRBJ2-7): EPEVTQTPSHQVTQMGQEVILRCVPISNHLYFYWYRQILGQKVEFLVSFYNNEISEKSEIFDDQFSVERPDGSNFTLKIRSTKLEDSAMYFCASRPPGLAYEQYFGPGTRLTVT.

This clone was seen a handful of times. The rearrangement links TRBV5-6 to TRBJ2-4; the D gene is possibly TRBD1 (5 bases). V was pared by 4 bases and J by 0 bases, with 8 bases between. Germline CDR1 is SGHDT and CDR2 is YYEEEE. The CDR3 has 14 amino acids. The CDR3 region has the DNA TGTGCCAGCAGCGGCAGGGTAGCCAAAAACATTCAGTACTTC. This codes for CASSGRVAKNIQYF. Complete variable domain (other parts from reference TRBV5-6 and TRBJ2-4): DAGVTQSPTHLIKTRGQQVTLRCSPKSGHDTVSWYQQALGQGPQFIFQYYEEEERQRGNFPDRFSGHQFPNYSSELNVNALLLGDSALYLCASSGRVAKNIQYFGAGTRLSVL.

V gene TRBV5-1 combines with J gene TRBJ2-2; TRBD2 matches 14 bases. V shed 0 bases and J 3 bases; nucleotides not matched to a gene: 4. CDR1 is SGHRS and CDR2 is YFSETQ in the germline V gene. This CDR3 region has 18 residues. This CDR3 is CASSLGLAGGPDTGELFF. CDR3 bases: TGCGCCAGCAGCTTGGGACTAGCGGGAGGGCCGGACACCGGGGAGCTGTTTTTT.

This clone was seen a single time. This chain links TRBV15 with TRBJ1-2, with unresolved D. Trimming shortened V by 1 base and J by 6 bases, and 9 bases separated the two germline ends. CDR3 length: 13 amino acids. Germline CDR1 LNHNV, CDR2 YYDKDF (reference sequence). For the CDR3, the DNA is TGTGCCACCAGCAGAGTTAACAGTGATGGCTACACCTTC. This sequence encodes CATSRVNSDGYTF.

This clone was seen more than once but under ten times. V is TRBV28 and J is TRBJ1-1, with D possibly TRBD1 on 5 matching bases. There are 13 residues in the CDR3. Trimming removed 7 bases at V and 3 bases at J, with 12 bases between. Germline CDR1 MDHEN, CDR2 SYDVKM. The DNA of the CDR3 is TGTGCCAGCACCCCGACAGTTTACACTGAAGCTTTCTTT. Its translation is CASTPTVYTEAFF.

This clone appeared a few times. The gene calls are TRBV18 and TRBJ2-7; either TRBD1 or TRBD2 may fit D (5 bases each). Germline CDR1 reads KGHSH; CDR2 reads LQKENI. CDR3 length: 12 amino acids. V was pared by 6 bases and J by 5 bases, with 11 bases between. In nucleotides, the CDR3 is TGTGCCAGCTCCACCAGAGGGGACGAGCAGTACTTC. Its protein is CASSTRGDEQYF.

The CDR3 DNA is TGTGCCAGTAGTATTTCCGGACAGACGGACTATGGCTACACCTTC. Translating gives CASSISGQTDYGYTF. J is TRBJ1-2 and V is TRBV19; D is possibly TRBD1 (6 bases). The CDR3 totals 15 residues. Germline CDR1 is LNHDA and CDR2 is SQIVND (reference sequence). Trimming removed 3 bases from V and 3 bases from J, with 14 bases in between.

The chain carries TRBV9 and TRBJ2-5; TRBD1 agrees at 7 bases. CDR1 SGDLS and CDR2 YYNGEE come from the germline V gene. There are 15 residues in the CDR3. J was trimmed by 5 bases and V by 3 bases; bases with no gene match: 10. In DNA, the CDR3 is TGTGCCAGCAGCGGGACAGGATCGAAGGGGGAGACCCAGTACTTC. Translating gives CASSGTGSKGETQYF.

This clone has more than one count but fewer than ten. CDR3 in amino acids: CASSYPAQETQYF. CDR3 sequence (DNA): TGTGCCAGCAGTTACCCAGCCCAAGAGACCCAGTACTTC. The chain links TRBV28 to TRBJ2-5; no firm D call. Trimming shortened V by 4 bases and J by 1 base, and 7 bases separated the two germline ends. Germline V CDR1 and CDR2: MDHEN, SYDVKM. CDR3 length equals 13 residues. The full variable domain, rest sourced from reference TRBV28 and TRBJ2-5, is DVKVTQSSRYLVKRTGEKVFLECVQDMDHENMFWYRQDPGLGLRLIYFSYDVKMKEKGDIPEGYSVSREKKERFSLILESASTNQTSMYLCASSYPAQETQYFGPGTRLLVL.

The V and J genes are TRBV2 and TRBJ2-7; D uncertain. V lost 4 bases and J lost 6, with 1 base in between. CDR1 and CDR2 from the germline V gene are SNHLY and FYNNEI. The CDR3 is 9 amino acids. Here the CDR3 reads CASSVEQYF. In nucleotides, the CDR3 is TGTGCCAGCAGTGTCGAGCAGTACTTC.

This chain links TRBV6-5 with TRBJ2-2; D is perhaps TRBD1 (6 bases). Trimming cost V 3 bases and J 5 bases, with 13 bases left between them. The CDR3 sequence is 15 residues long. CDR1 is MNHEY and CDR2 is SVGAGI in the germline V gene. CDR3 protein: CASSYKAGTTGELFF. The DNA for the CDR3 is TGTGCCAGCAGTTATAAGGCAGGGACAACCGGGGAGCTGTTTTTT.

The J gene is TRBJ1-1, the V gene TRBV13; no clear D. In germline, CDR1 is PRHDT, CDR2 FYEKMQ (reference sequence). V gave up 2 bases and J gave up 1 base, with 23 bases separating them. This CDR3 region has 19 residues. CDR3 coding DNA: TGTGCCAGCAGCTTAAGGACGTATCAGGCAGGAGCTCCGAACACTGAAGCTTTCTTT. Protein: CASSLRTYQAGAPNTEAFF.

On this clone: Within the sample, other DNA sequences also encode this same CDR3. The V call is TRBV7-9, the J call TRBJ1-5; D is unclear. CDR1 and CDR2 (germline): SEHNR, FQNEAQ (reference sequence). The CDR3 is 13 residues long. Trimming removed 0 bases at V and 4 bases at J, with 4 bases between. This chain's CDR3 is CASSLAVNQPQHF. CDR3 nucleotides: TGTGCCAGCAGCTTAGCAGTTAATCAGCCCCAGCATTTT. The complete variable domain, with remaining parts taken from reference TRBV7-9 and TRBJ1-5, reads DTGVSQNPRHKITKRGQNVTFRCDPISEHNRLYWYRQTLGQGPEFLTYFQNEAQLEKSRLLSDRFSAERPKGSFSTLEIQRTEQGDSAMYLCASSLAVNQPQHFGDGTRLSIL.

This clone was counted a single time. The genes are TRBV30 and TRBJ2-1; D possibly corresponds to TRBD1 (5 bases). The CDR3 has 17 amino acids. The germline V gene encodes CDR1 GTSNPN and CDR2 SVGIG (reference sequence). V gave up 3 bases and J gave up 6 bases, with 24 bases separating them. The chain's CDR3 is CAWSKGVRWGRSNEQFF. The CDR3 bases are TGTGCCTGGAGCAAAGGGGTGAGGTGGGGTCGTAGCAATGAGCAGTTCTTC. The full variable domain, completed using reference TRBV30 and TRBJ2-1, is SQTIHQWPATLVQPVGSPLSLECTVEGTSNPNLYWYRQAAGRGLQLLFYSVGIGQISSEVPQNLSASRPQDRQFILSSKKLLLSDSGFYLCAWSKGVRWGRSNEQFFGPGTRLTVL.

The V gene is TRBV29-1, the J gene TRBJ1-1; no clear D. Per germline, CDR1 SQVTM and CDR2 ANQGSEA. The CDR3 spans 13 residues. The germline V and J ends were trimmed by 3 bases and 3 bases, with 11 bases remaining between them. CDR3 DNA: TGCAGCGTTGAGGTCAGGTCGGACACTGAAGCTTTCTTT. This codes for CSVEVRSDTEAFF.

The chain combines TRBV5-1 with TRBJ2-3; D is undetermined. Trimming shortened V by 2 bases and J by 0 bases, and 7 bases separated the two germline ends. The CDR3 is 14 residues long. Germline CDR1 and CDR2: SGHRS and YFSETQ. For the CDR3, the DNA is TGCGCCAGCAGCTTAGACACCAGCACAGATACGCAGTATTTT. It specifies CASSLDTSTDTQYF.

This chain links TRBV20-1 with TRBJ1-6; D is ambiguous. This CDR3 has 11 amino acids. The germline gives CDR1 DFQATT, CDR2 SNEGSKA (reference sequence). Trimming took off 3 bases at V and 14 bases at J, with 11 bases between the two ends. The CDR3, as DNA: TGCAGTGCTAGGGCGGATCGGGCCCTCCACTTT. Protein product: CSARADRALHF.